The 2 T cell receptor beta chains given below trace back to one sample, sequenced in a study of T cells expressing NK-cell markers. TCRdb re-called the 5' RACE reads; one entry per CDR3 protein, DNA not given. The table for this sample gives 550,000 to 600,000 distinct CDR3 sequences. The sample taken for sequencing was blood T cells: a sorted CD56 or NKG2C T cell subset, CD4+ or CD8+ T cells, or bulk PBMC T cells (not recorded which). Receptors were obtained from a man aged 18 to 29 in good health.

The chain joins TRBV30 to TRBJ2-1. The V gene's germline CDR1 is GTSNPN and CDR2 SVGIG (reference sequence). The CDR3 is made up of 11 amino acids. The CDR3 loop is CAWSGYNEQFF. The full variable domain, completed using reference TRBV30 and TRBJ2-1, is SQTIHQWPATLVQPVGSPLSLECTVEGTSNPNLYWYRQAAGRGLQLLFYSVGIGQISSEVPQNLSASRPQDRQFILSSKKLLLSDSGFYLCAWSGYNEQFFGPGTRLTVL.

V gene TRBV7-6 combines with J gene TRBJ2-5; no DNA is available, so the TRBD2 call from TCRdb remains unchecked. Germline CDR1 reads SGHVS; CDR2 reads FNYEAQ. This CDR3 spans 14 amino acids. The CDR3 reads CASSFGEGGETQYF.